The 21 T cell receptor beta chains given below trace back to one sample, sequenced in a study of circulating CD8 cells and anti-PD-1 response in melanoma. From live CD3+CD8+TCRalphabeta+ cells, four PD-1 and/or TIGIT subsets were sorted. TCR libraries were prepared from roughly 14 ng of total RNA with the QIAseq Immune Repertoire TCR panel. TCRdb ran MiXCR on the reads and lists one entry per CDR3 protein. The sample yields some 700 distinct CDR3 sequences, around 5.6% seen once. Sequencing used CD8+ T cells from PBMCs, obtained at baseline or after one month of anti-PD-1 therapy (not recorded which). These receptors were taken from a human donor with melanoma.

By frequency in the sample, this clonotype is large. The V gene is TRBV4-3, the J gene TRBJ2-7; tentatively, D is TRBD1 (6 bases). Trimming took 1 base from V and 0 from J, leaving 16 bases between them. Germline V lookup: CDR1 LGHNA, CDR2 YSLEER. This CDR3 is built from 17 residues. CDR3: CASSQGITGQNSYEQYF. CDR3 DNA: TGCGCCAGCAGCCAAGGGATAACCGGACAGAACTCCTACGAGCAGTACTTC.

The rearrangement links TRBV27 to TRBJ1-4; perhaps TRBD1 as D (6 bases). Trimming removed 1 base at V and 2 bases at J, with 11 bases between. Germline values: CDR1 MNHEY, CDR2 SMNVEV (reference sequence). This CDR3 has 16 amino acids. The CDR3 nucleotides read TGTGCCAGCAGTTTATTACAGGGTGGCACTAATGAAAAACTGTTTTTT. Protein: CASSLLQGGTNEKLFF. The variable domain in full, completed from reference TRBV27 and TRBJ1-4, reads EAQVTQNPRYLITVTGKKLTVTCSQNMNHEYMSWYRQDPGLGLRQIYYSMNVEVTDKGDVPEGYKVSRKEKRNFPLILESPSPNQTSLYFCASSLLQGGTNEKLFFGSGTQLSVL.

By share of the sample, this clonotype is medium-sized (0.01 to 0.1%). The chain links TRBV29-1 to TRBJ2-1; TRBD2 agrees at 7 bases. V lost 1 base and J lost 6; bases outside the gene matches: 9. This CDR3 has 15 residues. The germline gives CDR1 SQVTM, CDR2 ANQGSEA. CDR3 in DNA: TGCAGCGTTGAAGGGGCCGATCCGGGGGGCAATGAGCAGTTCTTC. It encodes CSVEGADPGGNEQFF.

Within the sample, this clonotype is medium-sized (0.01 to 0.1%). The chain joins TRBV12-3 or TRBV12-4 to TRBJ2-1, with a tentative D call TRBD2 (6 bases). Trimming removed 4 bases at V and 0 bases at J, with 28 bases between. The CDR3 consists of 21 residues. The CDR3 reads CASSSLPEIAEDFSSYNEQFF. CDR3 bases: TGTGCCAGCAGTTCCCTACCAGAGATAGCGGAAGACTTCAGCTCCTACAATGAGCAGTTCTTC.

This clonotype is classed as medium-sized. The V gene is TRBV13, the J gene TRBJ2-7; D is perhaps TRBD1 (7 bases). The germline V and J ends were trimmed by 8 bases and 1 base, with 15 bases remaining between them. CDR3 length equals 14 residues. Germline V lookup: CDR1 PRHDT, CDR2 FYEKMQ (reference sequence). This CDR3 is CASYGGTVSYEQYF. Written as DNA, the CDR3 is TGTGCCAGCTACGGCGGGACAGTATCCTACGAGCAGTACTTC.

This clonotype is deemed medium-sized. The gene calls are TRBV7-8 and TRBJ2-3; D is perhaps TRBD2 (5 bases). There are 19 residues in the CDR3. Germline CDR1 is SGHVS and CDR2 is FQNEAQ. V was trimmed by 3 bases and J by 1 base, leaving 23 bases between them. CDR3 nucleotides: TGTGCCAGCAGCTTTTTGATTGGCCAGGCCATCGGGGGCACAGATACGCAGTATTTT. This gives the protein CASSFLIGQAIGGTDTQYF.

This clonotype was seen a handful of times. A read error is possible here, since a much larger clone lies one base away. The chain combines TRBV7-2 with TRBJ2-2; 12 bases are shared with TRBD2. From germline, CDR1 is SGHTA and CDR2 FQGNSA. There are 18 residues in the CDR3. CDR3 residues: CASSLDLAGGPDTGGLFF. DNA for the CDR3: TGTGCCAGCAGCTTAGATCTAGCGGGAGGGCCGGACACCGGGGGGCTGTTTTTT.

A single count supports this clonotype. The chain joins TRBV15 to TRBJ2-1; D possibly uses TRBD1 or TRBD2 (6 bases each). Between the trimmed V and J ends, which lost 3 bases and 6 bases, there was a span of 18 bases. Germline V gene lookup returns CDR1 LNHNV and CDR2 YYDKDF (reference sequence). The CDR3 covers 16 residues. Here the CDR3 DNA reads TGTGCCACCAGCAGTGTTGATAGGGGGGCCTGCAATGAGCAGTTCTTC. Amino acid sequence: CATSSVDRGACNEQFF.

This clonotype turned up a few times. V gene TRBV19 combines with J gene TRBJ2-1; 9 nucleotides agree with TRBD1. Germline CDR1 reads LNHDA; CDR2 reads SQIVND (reference sequence). The J segment lost 14 bases and the V segment lost 2 bases, leaving 4 bases of the junction unmatched. The CDR3 consists of 12 residues. CDR3: CASSILGQGKFF. CDR3 sequence (DNA): TGTGCCAGTAGTATACTAGGACAGGGGAAGTTCTTC.

This clonotype is classed as large. The chain couples TRBV19 to TRBJ2-1; perhaps D is TRBD1 or TRBD2 (5 bases each). The V end was cut by 3 bases, the J end by 5 bases, with 11 bases between. CDR1 is LNHDA, CDR2 SQIVND, per germline (reference sequence). The CDR3 length is 14 residues. CDR3 sequence (DNA): TGTGCCAGTAGTATCCCGGGGCGCCACAATGAGCAGTTCTTC. Translated, it gives CASSIPGRHNEQFF.

This clonotype ranks as large. The chain combines TRBV27 with TRBJ2-4; 8 bases line up with TRBD1. The CDR3 length is 15 residues. Trimming cost V 8 bases and J 0 bases; bases outside gene matches: 6. CDR1 and CDR2 from the germline V gene are MNHEY and SMNVEV (reference sequence). The CDR3 coding sequence is TGTGCCAGCCAAACAGGGGGACCAGCCAAAAACATTCAGTACTTC. It yields the protein CASQTGGPAKNIQYF.

This clonotype counts as large (0.1 to 1%). DNA for the CDR3: TGTGCCAGCAACCCGGACAGGGAGGAGACCCAGTACTTC. This gives the protein CASNPDREETQYF. J is TRBJ2-5 and V is TRBV28, with 8 bases aligning to TRBD1. This CDR3 contains 13 residues. Looked up from germline, CDR1 is MDHEN and CDR2 is SYDVKM. With V trimmed by 7 bases and J by 5 bases, 6 bases remained unmatched.

The CDR3 DNA is TGTGCCAGTAGTCGGGGCGGTGAATTAGCCAAAAACATTCAGTACTTC. Protein sequence: CASSRGGELAKNIQYF. The V gene is TRBV19, the J gene TRBJ2-4, with D perhaps TRBD1 or TRBD2 (5 bases each). V was trimmed by 5 bases and J by 0 bases, leaving 14 bases between them. CDR1 LNHDA and CDR2 SQIVND come from the germline V gene (reference sequence). The CDR3 is 16 residues long.

A few counts support this clonotype. The rearrangement joins TRBV19 to TRBJ1-1; 10 bases are shared with TRBD1. This CDR3 has 18 residues. The V and J ends lost 3 bases and 0 bases, in that order; junction bases with no gene match: 10. CDR1 LNHDA and CDR2 SQIVND come from the germline V gene (reference sequence). The CDR3 DNA follows: TGTGCCAGTAGTATTGCCCCGGGACAGGGGCTCATGAACACTGAAGCTTTCTTT. Its translation is CASSIAPGQGLMNTEAFF.

This clonotype is deemed large. The rearrangement uses TRBV27 and TRBJ2-7; D gene unclear. V was pared by 9 bases and J by 1 base, with 4 bases between. Germline assignment: CDR1 MNHEY and CDR2 SMNVEV (reference sequence). The CDR3 covers 10 residues. The CDR3 nucleotides read TGTGCCAGTGCTTCCTACGAGCAGTACTTC. This gives the protein CASASYEQYF.

This clonotype is termed medium-sized. The chain uses TRBV20-1 and TRBJ2-7; a possible D gene is TRBD1 (6 bases). The germline V gene encodes CDR1 DFQATT and CDR2 SNEGSKA (reference sequence). Deletions cut 4 bases from V and 1 base from J, with 11 bases between. This CDR3 region has 13 residues. The CDR3 region has the DNA TGCAGTGCTAACAGGGAACGGTCCTACGAGCAGTACTTC. It encodes CSANRERSYEQYF.

In its sample, this clonotype ranks as large. This chain uses TRBV19 with TRBJ2-7; TRBD2 might be the D (5 bases). Trimming cost V 7 bases and J 2 bases, with 21 bases left between them. The length of the CDR3 is 16 residues. Germline CDR1 is LNHDA and CDR2 is SQIVND (reference sequence). For the CDR3, the DNA is TGTGCCAGTAACATCCCCGAAACAGCGGCAACCTACGAGCAGTACTTC. Its translation is CASNIPETAATYEQYF.

This clonotype is judged medium-sized (0.01 to 0.1%). CDR3 bases: TGTGCCAGCAGCTTCAGATGGGACAGGGTTGACAGACGCTATGGCTACACCTTC. This gives the protein CASSFRWDRVDRRYGYTF. The V and J genes are TRBV5-4 and TRBJ1-2; 9 positions agree with TRBD1. Germline V gene sequence: CDR1 SGHNT, CDR2 YYREEE (reference sequence). The CDR3 consists of 18 residues. Trimming at V came to 2 bases and at J to 4 bases, leaving 15 bases not matched to a gene.

This clonotype is large within its sample. V is TRBV24-1 and J is TRBJ2-5, with a tentative D call TRBD1 (6 bases). Trimming stripped 6 bases from V and 1 base from J, with 11 bases between. CDR3 length equals 14 residues. Germline V CDR1 and CDR2: KGHDR, SFDVKD. The CDR3 loop is CATSSDSAQETQYF. The CDR3 coding sequence is TGTGCCACCAGTTCGGACAGCGCCCAAGAGACCCAGTACTTC.

This clonotype was seen only a few times. Because it lacks the conserved phenylalanine or tryptophan at the end, this CDR3 is likely a read error. The V call is TRBV19, the J call TRBJ2-1; TRBD2 matches 13 bases. The ends lost 5 bases at V and 6 bases at J; junction bases unmatched: 7. CDR1 LNHDA and CDR2 SQIVND come from the germline V gene (reference sequence). This CDR3 has 16 residues. The CDR3 sequence: CASSWGLAGPFNEQFS. CDR3 DNA sequence: TGTGCCAGTAGTTGGGGACTAGCGGGGCCCTTCAATGAGCAGTTCTCC.

This clonotype rates as large. This sequence joins TRBV12-3 or TRBV12-4 and TRBJ2-3, with TRBD2 matching 8 bases. This CDR3 spans 16 amino acids. V dropped 7 bases and J dropped 2; count of bases not matched to a gene: 11. The CDR3 DNA sequence: TGTGCCAGCACTCTAGGCGCGGGAGGAGTCACAGATACGCAGTATTTT. Encoded protein: CASTLGAGGVTDTQYF.